At least ten counts were recorded for the clone carrying this TCR beta chain. Everyone who took part was 18 to 89 years old, and they came from roughly 25 US areas. Which cohort a participant joined came from the clinical history participants gave. Resolution of symptoms, clearance, or two negative PCRs was present in recovered Cohort 3 donors. The sample is drawn from a study of blood T cell repertoires in COVID-19. Study summary: Sample material is recorded as cDNA or gDNA derived from T cells, B-cell-depleted T cells, or PBMCs.

The CDR3 has 15 residues. Trimming removed 7 bases at V and 2 bases at J, with 14 bases between. Looked up from germline, CDR1 is LNHDA and CDR2 is SQIVND (reference sequence). Clones were read by immunoSEQ multiplex PCR, and TCRdb kept only the in-frame ones, dropping some. The table includes 200,000 to 250,000 clones, 88% detected once. The sequence was collected from a woman in her twenties or thirties who had recovered from COVID-19. The sequenced sample was PBMCs or T cells enriched from blood (not recorded which). The chain combines TRBV19 with TRBJ2-2; TRBD2 is a possible D gene (6 bases). In nucleotides, the CDR3 is TGTGCCAGTACTATGCCGGGACTTAACACCGGGGAGCTGTTTTTT. This encodes CASTMPGLNTGELFF.